The TCR beta chain under discussion was sequenced for a study of T cell changes during pregnancy in multiple sclerosis. In the case of this clone: Other DNA sequences within the sample encode an identical CDR3.

Clones were sequenced by immunoSEQ multiplex PCR, and TCRdb holds only the in-frame ones, with some missing. The sample consists of some 70,000 clones, 90% to 95% of them appearing once. Material: peripheral blood, obtained in the second trimester of pregnancy. The clonotype was recovered from a female donor in good health, enrolled as a control in a pregnancy study.

CDR3 DNA sequence: TGTGCCAGTAGTCTCCGGGACAGCTCCTACGAGCAGTACTTC. Translation: CASSLRDSSYEQYF. The chain links TRBV19 to TRBJ2-7; 7 bases match TRBD1. The CDR3 has 14 residues. Trimming at V came to 5 bases and at J to 0 bases, leaving 4 bases not matched to a gene. CDR1 is LNHDA and CDR2 is SQIVND in the germline V gene (reference sequence).